The clone carrying this TCR beta chain has at least ten counts. These data come from a study of T cells in Graves' hyperthyroidism and ophthalmopathy. TCR beta CDR3 regions were amplified from RNA transcripts. HTBI primers drove first-round RT-PCR of the TCR CDR3. Using its own MiXCR run on the multiplex PCR reads, TCRdb lists one record per CDR3 protein. The data contain around 500,000 distinct CDR3 sequences, roughly 15% of them seen just once; the ten biggest clones take up approximately 15%. Germline V gene sequence: CDR1 SGHTA, CDR2 FQGNSA. Trimming took off 5 bases at V and 9 bases at J, with 8 bases between the two ends. This CDR3 spans 11 amino acids.

Material: blood. The clonotype comes from a woman aged 40 to 50 with Graves' hyperthyroidism. The chain links TRBV7-2 to TRBJ2-1, with D hard to call. The CDR3 sequence: CASSHSAEQFF. In nucleotides, the CDR3 is TGTGCCAGCAGCCACTCTGCTGAGCAGTTCTTC.